The rows below give T cell receptor beta chains drawn from one sample of a study of cytomegalovirus exposure and HLA in healthy donors. Only in-frame clones appear in the TCRdb table, and some are missing; sequencing was by immunoSEQ multiplex PCR. The sample includes approximately 100,000 clones. What was sequenced was PBMCs. The receptors derive from a man aged 50-59 years in good health and CMV-seropositive. CDR3s include the opening cysteine and the closing phenylalanine or tryptophan. The D gene is left open where the match is weak.

TRBJ2-2,12,TRBD2,TRBV6-5,CASSRGAGELFF,TGTGCCAGCAGCCGGGGGGCCGGGGAGCTGTTTTTT
TRBJ2-2,16,NA,TRBV28,CASSPGVTANTGELFF,TGTGCCAGCAGTCCCGGTGTTACTGCTAACACCGGGGAGCTGTTTTTT
TRBJ1-1,12,NA,TRBV30,CAWSVVTVEAFF,TGTGCCTGGAGTGTGGTGACAGTGGAAGCTTTCTTT
TRBJ2-1,17,NA,TRBV10-3,CAISEIHPGTGGSGGFF,TGTGCCATCAGTGAGATTCATCCCGGGACAGGTGGTTCGGGGGGGTTCTTC
TRBJ2-1,17,TRBD2,TRBV5-6,CASSPDGLAGGRNEQFF,TGTGCCAGCAGCCCCGATGGACTAGCGGGAGGCAGGAATGAGCAGTTCTTC
TRBJ2-1,15,TRBD2,TRBV11-2,CASTLSGGSYNEQFF,TGTGCCAGCACCCTTTCGGGGGGTTCCTACAATGAGCAGTTCTTC
TRBJ2-7,15,NA,TRBV5-6,CASSLAAGTHHEQYF,TGTGCCAGCAGCTTGGCCGCCGGGACTCACCACGAGCAGTACTTC
TRBJ2-3,14,NA,TRBV25-1,CASSDLQGTDTQYF,TGTGCCAGCAGTGATCTCCAGGGGACAGATACGCAGTATTTT
TRBJ2-1,17,NA,TRBV9,CASSVVPQFGAYNEQFF,TGTGCCAGCAGCGTAGTCCCACAGTTTGGGGCGTACAATGAGCAGTTCTTC
TRBJ1-5,13,NA,TRBV9,CASSRGGAEPQHF,TGTGCCAGCAGCCGGGGGGGGGCAGAGCCCCAGCATTTT
TRBJ2-1,17,TRBD2,TRBV29-1,CSVEGTSGASSYNEQFF,TGCAGCGTTGAAGGAACTAGCGGTGCGAGCTCCTACAATGAGCAGTTCTTC
TRBJ1-4,11,NA,TRBV29-1,CSVARSEKLFF,TGCAGCGTTGCCAGATCAGAAAAACTGTTTTTT
TRBJ1-4,14,TRBD1,TRBV28,CASSLGTGIEKLFF,TGTGCCAGCAGTTTAGGGACAGGAATCGAAAAACTGTTTTTT
TRBJ2-1,15,TRBD2,TRBV11-3,CASSLDGGRAWEQFF,TGTGCCAGCAGCTTAGATGGCGGGAGGGCCTGGGAGCAGTTCTTC
TRBJ2-5,14,TRBD1,TRBV10-3,CAISEIGQGLTQYF,TGTGCCATCAGTGAGATCGGACAGGGCTTGACCCAGTACTTC
TRBJ1-2,13,NA,TRBV28,CASRTGWNYGYTF,TGTGCCAGCAGAACAGGGTGGAACTATGGCTACACCTTC
TRBJ1-4,17,TRBD1,TRBV11-3,CASSLARLGQGNEKLFF,TGTGCCAGCAGCTTAGCACGATTGGGACAGGGGAATGAAAAACTGTTTTTT
TRBJ1-1,13,NA,TRBV6-6,CASSYEVKREAFF,TGTGCCAGCAGTTACGAGGTAAAGAGGGAAGCTTTCTTT
TRBJ1-1,14,TRBD1,TRBV10-3,CAISTTGLNTEAFF,TGTGCCATCAGTACGACAGGGCTGAACACTGAAGCTTTCTTT
TRBJ2-1,15,NA,TRBV15,CATSRGASSYNEQFF,TGTGCCACCAGCAGAGGGGCTAGCAGTTACAATGAGCAGTTCTTC
TRBJ2-2,13,NA,TRBV6-6,CASSYGRFRELFF,TGTGCCAGCAGTTACGGTAGATTTCGGGAGCTGTTTTTT
TRBJ1-1,11,NA,TRBV29-1,CSFYQDSKAFF,TGCAGCTTCTATCAAGACAGCAAAGCTTTCTTT
TRBJ2-7,14,TRBD2,TRBV7-8,CASSSGTSGYEQYF,TGTGCCAGCAGCTCGGGGACTAGCGGGTACGAGCAGTACTTC
TRBJ1-1,13,NA,TRBV18,CASSPGGDTEAFF,TGTGCCAGCTCCCCGGGAGGGGACACTGAAGCTTTCTTT
TRBJ2-1,14,NA,TRBV6-1,CASSFYSSYNEQFF,TGTGCCAGTTCGTTTTATAGCTCCTACAATGAGCAGTTCTTC
TRBJ2-2,13,NA,TRBV19,CASSMQGTGELFF,TGTGCCAGTAGTATGCAGGGGACCGGGGAGCTGTTTTTT
TRBJ2-3,14,NA,TRBV9,CASSVEGREDTQYF,TGTGCCAGCAGCGTAGAGGGCAGGGAAGATACGCAGTATTTT
TRBJ2-7,15,TRBD1,TRBV27,CASSLSGTGSYEQYF,TGTGCCAGCAGTTTATCGGGGACAGGCTCCTACGAGCAGTACTTC
TRBJ2-5,15,TRBD2,TRBV10-2,CASSGNGRARETQYF,TGCGCCAGCAGTGGAAACGGGAGGGCCCGTGAGACCCAGTACTTC
TRBJ2-3,14,TRBD2,TRBV4-3,CASSRTSGGYTQYF,TGCGCCAGCAGCCGGACTAGCGGAGGGTATACGCAGTATTTT
TRBJ2-1,17,TRBD2,TRBV14,CASSHPLGGGPSNEQFF,TGTGCCAGCAGCCACCCCTTGGGGGGAGGGCCCTCCAATGAGCAGTTCTTC
TRBJ2-2,14,NA,TRBV5-1,CASSFVFDTGELFF,TGCGCCAGCAGCTTCGTATTCGACACCGGGGAGCTGTTTTTT
TRBJ2-6,14,NA,TRBV18,CASSPRAGANVLTF,TGTGCCAGCTCACCACGAGCTGGGGCCAACGTCCTGACTTTC
TRBJ2-2,12,NA,TRBV4-1,CASSHSAGELFF,TGCGCCAGCAGCCACAGCGCCGGGGAGCTGTTTTTT
TRBJ2-4,13,NA,TRBV5-8,CASRPRGKNIQYF,TGTGCCAGCAGACCCCGAGGCAAAAACATTCAGTACTTC
TRBJ2-7,18,TRBD2,TRBV18,CASSPNTIQTSGNYEQYF,TGTGCCAGCTCACCGAACACCATACAGACTAGCGGGAATTACGAGCAGTACTTC
TRBJ1-2,15,NA,TRBV6-6,CASSPNLDSYYGYTF,TGTGCCAGCAGTCCCAACTTGGACAGCTACTATGGCTACACCTTC
TRBJ2-1,17,NA,TRBV9,CASSVALAESSDNEQFF,TGTGCCAGCAGCGTAGCTCTCGCGGAGAGCTCCGACAATGAGCAGTTCTTC
TRBJ1-1,11,NA,TRBV29-1,CSVRGNTEAFF,TGCAGCGTTCGAGGGAACACTGAAGCTTTCTTT
TRBJ2-3,13,NA,TRBV15,CATSTRASDTQYF,TGTGCCACCAGCACGAGGGCCTCAGATACGCAGTATTTT
TRBJ2-3,14,NA,TRBV30,CAWGGESSTDTQYF,TGTGCCTGGGGGGGCGAGTCTAGCACAGATACGCAGTATTTT
TRBJ2-1,14,TRBD1,TRBV9,CASSVGQVLNEQFF,TGTGCCAGCAGCGTTGGACAGGTCCTTAATGAGCAGTTCTTC
TRBJ2-2,14,NA,TRBV5-1,CASRSTGNDGELFF,TGCGCCAGTAGATCTACAGGGAATGACGGGGAGCTGTTTTTT
TRBJ2-3,16,TRBD2,TRBV18,CASSPAASGPMDTQYF,TGTGCCAGCTCACCAGCAGCTAGCGGACCCATGGATACGCAGTATTTT